This TCR beta chain was captured by sequencing in a study of blood T cell repertoires in COVID-19. The CDR3 runs 12 residues. Germline V gives CDR1 MDHEN, CDR2 SYDVKM. V dropped 6 bases and J dropped 4 bases, with 10 bases sitting between them. Sequencing was performed with immunoSEQ multiplex PCR; in TCRdb, only in-frame clones are kept and a portion is missing. The sample holds around 86,000 clones, roughly 84% seen once. Sequenced: peripheral blood. The chain carries TRBV28 and TRBJ2-7, with D unresolved. This clonotype was obtained from a human donor in a cohort sampled during active COVID-19. The CDR3 coding sequence is TGTGCCAGCAGCCCTTACAGTTACGAGCAGTACTTC. Its translation is CASSPYSYEQYF.